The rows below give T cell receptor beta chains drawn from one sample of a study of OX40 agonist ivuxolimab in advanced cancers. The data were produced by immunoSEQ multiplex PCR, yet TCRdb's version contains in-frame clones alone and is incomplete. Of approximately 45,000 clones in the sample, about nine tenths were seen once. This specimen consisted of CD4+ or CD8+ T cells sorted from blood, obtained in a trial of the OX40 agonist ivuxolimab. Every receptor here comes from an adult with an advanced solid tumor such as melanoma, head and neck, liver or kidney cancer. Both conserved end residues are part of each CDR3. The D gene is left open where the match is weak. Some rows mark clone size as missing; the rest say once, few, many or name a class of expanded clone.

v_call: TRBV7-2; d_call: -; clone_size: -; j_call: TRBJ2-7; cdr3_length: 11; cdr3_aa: CASRGTYEQYF; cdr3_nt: TGTGCCAGCAGGGGAACCTACGAGCAGTACTTC
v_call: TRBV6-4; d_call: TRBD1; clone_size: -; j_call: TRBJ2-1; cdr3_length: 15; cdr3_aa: CASSANRGAYNEQFF; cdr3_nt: TGTGCCAGCTCCGCTAACAGGGGCGCCTACAATGAGCAGTTCTTC
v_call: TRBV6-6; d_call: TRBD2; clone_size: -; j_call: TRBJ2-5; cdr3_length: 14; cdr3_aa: CASSTSGSTETQYF; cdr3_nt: TGTGCCAGCAGTACTAGCGGGAGCACGGAGACCCAGTACTTC
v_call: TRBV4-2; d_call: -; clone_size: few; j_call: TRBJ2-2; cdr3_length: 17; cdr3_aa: CASSQERGDLLTGELFF; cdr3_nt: TGTGCCAGCAGCCAAGAAAGGGGAGATTTGCTCACCGGGGAGCTGTTTTTT
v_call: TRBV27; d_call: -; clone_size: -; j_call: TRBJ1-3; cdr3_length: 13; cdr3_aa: CASRRFSGNTIYF; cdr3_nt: TGTGCCAGCCGAAGGTTCTCAGGAAACACCATATATTTT
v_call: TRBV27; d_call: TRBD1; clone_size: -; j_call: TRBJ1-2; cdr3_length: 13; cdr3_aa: CASSWTGGGGYTF; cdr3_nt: TGTGCCAGCAGTTGGACAGGGGGAGGTGGCTACACCTTC
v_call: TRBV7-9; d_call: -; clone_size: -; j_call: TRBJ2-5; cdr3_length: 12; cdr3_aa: CASSLLLETQYF; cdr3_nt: TGTGCCAGCAGCTTGTTGTTGGAGACCCAGTACTTC
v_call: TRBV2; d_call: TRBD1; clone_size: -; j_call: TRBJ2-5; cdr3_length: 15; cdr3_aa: CASSEEGTGDETQYF; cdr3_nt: TGTGCCAGCAGTGAAGAGGGGACAGGGGATGAGACCCAGTACTTC
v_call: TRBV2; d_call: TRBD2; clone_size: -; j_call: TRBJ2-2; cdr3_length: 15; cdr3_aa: CASSVEAGGAGELFF; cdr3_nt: TGTGCCAGCAGTGTAGAAGCGGGGGGTGCCGGGGAGCTGTTTTTT
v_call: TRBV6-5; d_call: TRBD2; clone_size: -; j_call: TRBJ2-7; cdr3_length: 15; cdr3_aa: CASSYSSGLAYEQYF; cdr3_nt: TGTGCCAGCAGTTACTCGTCCGGACTAGCCTACGAGCAGTACTTC
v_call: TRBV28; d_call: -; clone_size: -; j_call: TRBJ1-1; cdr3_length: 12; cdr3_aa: CASSLSGVGAFF; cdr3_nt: TGTGCCAGCAGTTTGTCAGGGGTAGGGGCTTTCTTT
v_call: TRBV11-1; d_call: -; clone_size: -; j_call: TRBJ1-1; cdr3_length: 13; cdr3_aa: CASTPGPETEAFF; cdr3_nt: TGTGCCAGCACCCCGGGGCCGGAGACTGAAGCTTTCTTT
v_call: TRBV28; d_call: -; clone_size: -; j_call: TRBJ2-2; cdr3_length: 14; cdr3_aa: CASTIQSATGELFF; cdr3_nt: TGTGCCAGCACAATACAGTCGGCCACCGGGGAGCTGTTTTTT
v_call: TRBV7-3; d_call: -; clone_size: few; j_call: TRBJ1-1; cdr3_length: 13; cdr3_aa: CASSTTGNTEAFF; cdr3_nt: TGTGCCAGCAGCACGACAGGGAACACTGAAGCTTTCTTT
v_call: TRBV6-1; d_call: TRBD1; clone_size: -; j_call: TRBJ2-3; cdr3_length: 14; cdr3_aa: CAGTGGEGLDTQYF; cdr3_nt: TGTGCCGGGACAGGGGGCGAAGGGTTGGATACGCAGTATTTT
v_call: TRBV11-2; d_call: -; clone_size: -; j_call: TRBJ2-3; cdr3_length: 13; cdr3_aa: CASSLDRTDTQYF; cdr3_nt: TGTGCCAGCAGCCTAGACCGCACAGATACGCAGTATTTT
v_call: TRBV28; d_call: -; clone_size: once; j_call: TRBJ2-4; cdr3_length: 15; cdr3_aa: CASSFKGMAKNIQYF; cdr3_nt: TGTGCCAGCAGTTTTAAGGGTATGGCCAAAAACATTCAGTACTTC
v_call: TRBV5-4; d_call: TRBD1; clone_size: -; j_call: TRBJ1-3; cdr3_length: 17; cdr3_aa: CASSPGQGLVSGNTIYF; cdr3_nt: TGTGCCAGCAGCCCAGGACAGGGCCTGGTCTCTGGAAACACCATATATTTT
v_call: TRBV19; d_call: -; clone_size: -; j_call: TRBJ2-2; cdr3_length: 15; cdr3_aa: CASSIPQPSNGELFF; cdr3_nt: TGTGCCAGTAGTATACCACAACCTTCTAACGGGGAGCTGTTTTTT
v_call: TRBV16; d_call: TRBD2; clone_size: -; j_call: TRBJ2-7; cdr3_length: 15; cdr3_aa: CASSRTGLAFLEQYF; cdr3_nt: TGTGCCAGCAGCCGTACGGGACTAGCGTTTCTTGAGCAGTACTTC
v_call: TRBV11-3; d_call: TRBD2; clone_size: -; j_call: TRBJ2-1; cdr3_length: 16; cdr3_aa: CASSLFGAGGRNEQFF; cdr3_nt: TGTGCCAGCAGCTTATTTGGAGCGGGAGGGCGTAATGAGCAGTTCTTC
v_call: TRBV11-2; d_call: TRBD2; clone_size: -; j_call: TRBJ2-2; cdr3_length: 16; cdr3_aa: CASSLLTSGITGELFF; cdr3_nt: TGTGCCAGCAGCTTATTGACTAGCGGGATCACCGGGGAGCTGTTTTTT
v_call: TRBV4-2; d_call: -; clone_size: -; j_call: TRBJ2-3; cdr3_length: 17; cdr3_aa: CASSQDTADSSTDTQYF; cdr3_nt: TGTGCCAGCAGCCAAGATACAGCGGACTCTAGCACAGATACGCAGTATTTT
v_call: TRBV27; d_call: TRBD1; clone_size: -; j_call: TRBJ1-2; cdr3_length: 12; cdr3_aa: CASSGQGYGYTF; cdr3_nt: TGTGCCAGCAGTGGACAGGGCTATGGCTACACCTTC
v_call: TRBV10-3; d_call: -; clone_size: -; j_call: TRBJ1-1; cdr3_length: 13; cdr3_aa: CAISGSENTEAFF; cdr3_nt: TGTGCCATCAGTGGAAGCGAGAACACTGAAGCTTTCTTT
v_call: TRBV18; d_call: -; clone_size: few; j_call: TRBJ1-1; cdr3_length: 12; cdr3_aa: CASSPRRVGAFF; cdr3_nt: TGTGCCAGCTCACCAAGGAGGGTCGGGGCTTTCTTT
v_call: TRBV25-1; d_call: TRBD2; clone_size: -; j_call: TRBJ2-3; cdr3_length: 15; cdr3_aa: CASSTSEYYTDTQYF; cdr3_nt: TGTGCCAGCTCTACTAGCGAGTACTACACAGATACGCAGTATTTT
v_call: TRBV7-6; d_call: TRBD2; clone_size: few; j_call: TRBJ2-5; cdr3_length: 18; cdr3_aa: CASSLVRGTSGSPETQYF; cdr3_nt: TGTGCCAGCAGCTTAGTAAGGGGAACTAGCGGGAGTCCAGAGACCCAGTACTTC
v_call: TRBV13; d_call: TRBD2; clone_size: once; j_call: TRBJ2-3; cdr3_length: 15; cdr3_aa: CASSQRSGREDTQYF; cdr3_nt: TGTGCCAGCAGTCAACGGAGCGGGAGGGAAGATACGCAGTATTTT
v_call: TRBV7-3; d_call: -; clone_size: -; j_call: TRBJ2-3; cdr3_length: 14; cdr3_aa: CASSLAGGTDTQYF; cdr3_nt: TGTGCCAGCAGCTTAGCCGGAGGGACTGATACGCAGTATTTT
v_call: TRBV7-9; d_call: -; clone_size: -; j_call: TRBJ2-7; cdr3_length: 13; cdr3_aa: CASSRGPSYEQYF; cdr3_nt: TGTGCCAGCAGCCGAGGACCCTCCTACGAGCAGTACTTC
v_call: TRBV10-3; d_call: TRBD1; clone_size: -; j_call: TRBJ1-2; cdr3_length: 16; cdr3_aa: CAINHSPGTGNGGYTF; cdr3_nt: TGTGCCATCAACCACTCCCCCGGGACAGGGAACGGGGGCTACACCTTC
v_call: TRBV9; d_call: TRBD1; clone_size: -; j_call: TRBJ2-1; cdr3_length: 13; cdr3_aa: CASSPSRQGEQFF; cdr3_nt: TGTGCCAGCAGCCCCTCCCGACAGGGAGAGCAGTTCTTC
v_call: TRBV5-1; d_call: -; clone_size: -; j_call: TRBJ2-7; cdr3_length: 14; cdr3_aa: CASSLSGRTYEQYF; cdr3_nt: TGCGCCAGCAGCTTATCGGGACGAACCTACGAGCAGTACTTC
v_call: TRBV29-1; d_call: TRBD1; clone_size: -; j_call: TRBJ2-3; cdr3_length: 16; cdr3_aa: CSVEGTGFGNTDTQYF; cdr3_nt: TGCAGCGTTGAGGGGACAGGGTTCGGAAACACAGATACGCAGTATTTT
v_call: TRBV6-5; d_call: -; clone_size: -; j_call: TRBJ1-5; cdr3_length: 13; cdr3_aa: CASSYDSNQPQHF; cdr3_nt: TGTGCCAGCAGTTACGACAGTAATCAGCCCCAGCATTTT
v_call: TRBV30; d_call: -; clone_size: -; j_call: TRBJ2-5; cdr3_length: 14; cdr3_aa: CAWSERWRQETQYF; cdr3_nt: TGTGCCTGGAGTGAAAGATGGCGGCAAGAGACCCAGTACTTC
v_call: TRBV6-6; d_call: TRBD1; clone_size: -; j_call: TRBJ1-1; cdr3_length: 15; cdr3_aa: CASSYQGDRAAEAFF; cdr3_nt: TGTGCCAGCAGTTACCAGGGGGACAGGGCAGCTGAAGCTTTCTTT
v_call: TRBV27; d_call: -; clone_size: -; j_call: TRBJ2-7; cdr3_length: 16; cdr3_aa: CASSFTIRTGSYEQYF; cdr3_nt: TGTGCCAGCAGCTTTACCATCCGGACTGGCTCCTACGAGCAGTACTTC
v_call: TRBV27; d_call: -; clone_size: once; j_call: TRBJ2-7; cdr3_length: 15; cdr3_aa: CASSPRVTGAGEQYF; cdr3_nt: TGTGCCAGCAGTCCCCGAGTAACGGGAGCGGGCGAGCAGTACTTC
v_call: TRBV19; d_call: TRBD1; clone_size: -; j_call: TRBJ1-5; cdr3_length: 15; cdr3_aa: CASSMLGQTYQPQHF; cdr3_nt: TGTGCCAGTAGTATGTTGGGACAGACCTATCAGCCCCAGCATTTT
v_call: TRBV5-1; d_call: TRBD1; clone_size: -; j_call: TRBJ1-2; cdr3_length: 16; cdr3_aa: CASSITSGTGISGYTF; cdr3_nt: TGCGCCAGCAGCATAACTTCCGGGACAGGGATAAGTGGCTACACCTTC
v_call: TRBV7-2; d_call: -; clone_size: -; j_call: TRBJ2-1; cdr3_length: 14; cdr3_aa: CASSLASRGGEQFF; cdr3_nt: TGTGCCAGCAGCTTAGCCTCACGGGGCGGTGAGCAGTTCTTC
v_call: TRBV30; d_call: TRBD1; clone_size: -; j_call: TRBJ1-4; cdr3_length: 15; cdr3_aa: CAWSSGNRGNEKLFF; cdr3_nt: TGTGCCTGGAGTTCTGGCAACAGGGGGAATGAAAAACTGTTTTTT
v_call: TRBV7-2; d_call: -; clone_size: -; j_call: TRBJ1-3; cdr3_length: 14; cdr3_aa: CASSPGSAGNTIYF; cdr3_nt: TGTGCCAGCAGCCCGGGGTCGGCTGGAAACACCATATATTTT
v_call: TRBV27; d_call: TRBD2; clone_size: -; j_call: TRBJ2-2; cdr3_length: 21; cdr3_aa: CASSPTGGAGLAGVYTGELFF; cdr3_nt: TGTGCCAGCAGTCCCACAGGGGGCGCAGGACTAGCGGGAGTTTACACCGGGGAGCTGTTTTTT
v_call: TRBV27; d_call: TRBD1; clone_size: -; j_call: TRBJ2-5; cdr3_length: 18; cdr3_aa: CASSLSGGWVSSQETQYF; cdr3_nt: TGTGCCAGCAGTTTATCAGGGGGCTGGGTTTCCAGCCAAGAGACCCAGTACTTC
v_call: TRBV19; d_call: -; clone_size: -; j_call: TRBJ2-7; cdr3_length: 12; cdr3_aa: CASSNPSYEQYF; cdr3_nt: TGTGCCAGTAGCAACCCATCCTACGAGCAGTACTTC